A single sample gave rise to the 32 T cell receptor beta chains below, sequenced in a study of early T cells in non-severe SARS-CoV-2 infection. Each CDR3 protein gets one entry after TCRdb re-called the 5' RACE reads with MiXCR. The sample lists 30,000 or so distinct CDR3 sequences, approximately 5.3% seen once, with 4.5% in the top ten. Source material: whole blood. These receptors were taken from an adult who was a healthcare worker with PCR-confirmed SARS-CoV-2 infection or an uninfected control (not recorded which).

This clonotype came up many times. DNA for the CDR3: TGTGCCAGCAGCTTAGCCCCGGCCACTTACGAGCAGTACTTC. This translates into CASSLAPATYEQYF. This chain connects TRBV11-1 to TRBJ2-7, with D uncertain. Trimming pared 0 bases from V and 4 bases from J, leaving 10 bases between. CDR1 SGHAT and CDR2 FQDESV come from the germline V gene (reference sequence). The CDR3 extends over 14 amino acids.

This clonotype was detected ten times or more. This chain connects TRBV20-1 to TRBJ1-5, with a possible D match to TRBD1 (5 bases). Germline assignment: CDR1 DFQATT and CDR2 SNEGSKA (reference sequence). This CDR3 is built from 12 residues. The V end was cut by 4 bases, the J end by 4 bases, with 8 bases between. CDR3 protein: CSAIPGNQPQHF. The CDR3 coding sequence is TGCAGTGCTATACCAGGGAATCAGCCCCAGCATTTT.

In its sample, this clonotype was seen many times. The V and J genes are TRBV11-2 and TRBJ2-1, with 9 bases identical to TRBD1. With V trimmed by 4 bases and J by 8 bases, 6 bases remained unmatched. The CDR3 length is 14 residues. The germline CDR1 and CDR2 sequences are SGHAT and FQNNGV. CDR3 nucleotides: TGTGCCAGCAGCTCCCACAGGGGGCGGGATGAGCAGTTCTTC. Protein sequence: CASSSHRGRDEQFF.

CDR3 region: CASSIKVAKNIQYF. The CDR3 DNA is TGTGCCAGTAGTATAAAAGTAGCCAAAAACATTCAGTACTTC. This sequence joins TRBV19 and TRBJ2-4; no definite D call. The CDR3 contains 14 residues. The V end lost 2 bases, the J end lost 0 bases, and 5 bases lay between the germline ends. Germline CDR1 and CDR2: LNHDA and SQIVND (reference sequence).

This clonotype was counted many times. The chain recombines TRBV12-3 or TRBV12-4 with TRBJ2-7; D may be TRBD1 or TRBD2 (5 bases each). This CDR3 region has 14 residues. Trimming removed 6 bases from V and 7 bases from J, with 19 bases in between. This chain's CDR3 is CASRYGTTVLEQYF. CDR3 nucleotide sequence: TGTGCCAGCAGGTACGGGACGACCGTGCTGGAGCAGTACTTC.

The chain employs TRBV15 and TRBJ2-3; 11 nucleotides match TRBD2. Germline CDR1 and CDR2: LNHNV and YYDKDF (reference sequence). The V gene end was trimmed by 3 bases and the J gene end by 2 bases; junction bases not matched to a gene: 7. CDR3 size: 17 residues. For the CDR3, the DNA is TGTGCCACCAGCAGCGCTTGGGGACTAGCGGTCACAGATACGCAGTATTTT. As protein: CATSSAWGLAVTDTQYF.

This clonotype was seen ten or more times. The chain uses TRBV9 and TRBJ2-1; TRBD2 aligns across 7 bases. There are 15 residues in the CDR3. V lost 3 bases, J lost 3 bases, and 6 bases stayed unmatched. Germline V gene sequence: CDR1 SGDLS, CDR2 YYNGEE. The CDR3 nucleotides are TGTGCCAGCAGCGCGACTAGCAGAAGCTACAATGAGCAGTTCTTC. It translates to CASSATSRSYNEQFF.

This clonotype came up many times. The chain employs TRBV7-9 and TRBJ2-3; D is unresolved. With 4 bases removed from V and 2 bases from J, the gap between germline ends came to 4 bases. Germline V gene lookup returns CDR1 SEHNR and CDR2 FQNEAQ (reference sequence). This CDR3 has 12 amino acids. CDR3 nucleotide sequence: TGTGCCAGCAGCTCCGCCACAGATACGCAGTATTTT. Its translation is CASSSATDTQYF. Variable domain in full (rest from reference TRBV7-9 and TRBJ2-3): DTGVSQNPRHKITKRGQNVTFRCDPISEHNRLYWYRQTLGQGPEFLTYFQNEAQLEKSRLLSDRFSAERPKGSFSTLEIQRTEQGDSAMYLCASSSATDTQYFGPGTRLTVL.

This clonotype counts as medium-sized. The chain combines TRBV2 with TRBJ2-1, with a tentative D call TRBD2 (7 bases). This CDR3 spans 15 amino acids. Deletions cut 7 bases from V and 1 base from J, with 14 bases between. The germline gives CDR1 SNHLY, CDR2 FYNNEI. The CDR3 sequence: CASMGASGSYNEQFF. DNA of the CDR3: TGTGCCAGCATGGGGGCTAGCGGATCCTACAATGAGCAGTTCTTC.

This clonotype was counted at least ten times. This rearrangement joins TRBV20-1 to TRBJ2-3, with D uncertain. This CDR3 is built from 15 residues. V was shortened by 0 bases and J by 0 bases, with 10 bases between the two germline ends. Germline-derived CDR1 and CDR2 are DFQATT and SNEGSKA (reference sequence). This CDR3 is CSARDRLVSTDTQYF. The CDR3 DNA reads TGCAGTGCTAGAGATCGTCTGGTGAGCACAGATACGCAGTATTTT.

This clonotype was seen ten or more times. V gene TRBV5-6 combines with J gene TRBJ2-2; TRBD1 matches 9 bases. The CDR3 is 16 amino acids. J gave up 5 bases and V 0 bases, and 5 bases lay outside the gene matches. Germline V CDR1 and CDR2: SGHDT, YYEEEE. The CDR3 DNA follows: TGTGCCAGCAGCTTGGACGGGACAGGGTTTACCGGGGAGCTGTTTTTT. This codes for CASSLDGTGFTGELFF. Combining the CDR3 with reference TRBV5-6 and TRBJ2-2 gives the whole variable domain DAGVTQSPTHLIKTRGQQVTLRCSPKSGHDTVSWYQQALGQGPQFIFQYYEEEERQRGNFPDRFSGHQFPNYSSELNVNALLLGDSALYLCASSLDGTGFTGELFFGEGSRLTVL.

In its sample, this clonotype was seen many times. The chain carries TRBV19 and TRBJ1-1; no firm D call. The CDR3 covers 14 residues. V shed 1 base and J shed 2 bases, with 8 bases lying between them. Per the germline V gene, CDR1 is LNHDA and CDR2 is SQIVND (reference sequence). The CDR3 bases are TGTGCCAGTAGTATAGTGGCAGACAACACTGAAGCTTTCTTT. Amino acid sequence: CASSIVADNTEAFF.

This clonotype was seen ten or more times. This sequence joins TRBV28 and TRBJ2-7, with D possibly being TRBD1 (6 bases). Germline loops: CDR1 MDHEN, CDR2 SYDVKM. V was shortened by 5 bases and J by 2 bases, with 16 bases between the two germline ends. This CDR3 has 15 amino acids. CDR3 sequence (DNA): TGTGCCAGCAGTCCCCAAGCCTGGACAGCCTACGAGCAGTACTTC. This encodes CASSPQAWTAYEQYF.

This clonotype was recorded many times. V is TRBV19 and J is TRBJ1-5; TRBD1 matches at 9 bases. Trimming removed 5 bases from V and 3 bases from J; junction bases left unmatched: 5. Germline V lookup: CDR1 LNHDA, CDR2 SQIVND (reference sequence). The CDR3 runs to 15 residues. The CDR3 sequence: CASSPDRGFNQPQHF. DNA of the CDR3: TGTGCCAGTAGTCCGGACAGGGGCTTCAATCAGCCCCAGCATTTT.

This clonotype was observed at least ten times. The V call is TRBV6-5, the J call TRBJ1-1; no definite D call. Trimming took 6 bases from V and 5 from J, leaving 16 bases between them. Germline lookup yields CDR1 MNHEY and CDR2 SVGAGI. This CDR3 comprises 14 residues. This chain's CDR3 is CASSYKAGLTEAFF. CDR3 sequence (DNA): TGTGCCAGCAGCTACAAGGCGGGATTAACTGAAGCTTTCTTT.

This CDR3 is CASSVLSEAQPQHF. For the CDR3, the DNA is TGTGCCAGCAGTGTACTCTCGGAGGCTCAGCCCCAGCATTTT. J is TRBJ1-5 and V is TRBV6-1; D is unresolved. CDR3 length equals 14 residues. Looked up from germline, CDR1 is MNHNS and CDR2 is SASEGT. The V and J ends lost 4 bases and 6 bases respectively, with 13 bases between them.

Only a few counts were recorded for this clonotype. The chain uses TRBV18 and TRBJ2-6; 12 positions match TRBD1. V lost 3 bases and J lost 8; bases outside the gene matches: 5. The CDR3 has 16 amino acids. CDR1 is KGHSH and CDR2 is LQKENI in the germline V gene. The CDR3 DNA sequence: TGTGCCAGCTCACCCGGGACAGGGGGCGTCTCCAACGTCCTGACTTTC. It encodes CASSPGTGGVSNVLTF.

This clonotype has ten or more counts. The V and J genes are TRBV28 and TRBJ1-4, with a tentative D call TRBD1 (5 bases). Trimming removed 2 bases from V and 14 bases from J, with 18 bases in between. Looked up from germline, CDR1 is MDHEN and CDR2 is SYDVKM. This CDR3 is built from 14 residues. CDR3 residues: CASSLPGGEITLFF. CDR3 sequence (DNA): TGTGCCAGCAGTTTACCGGGGGGGGAGATAACGCTGTTTTTT.

Many counts were recorded for this clonotype. The rearrangement links TRBV27 to TRBJ2-1; 7 bases match TRBD2. Per the germline V gene, CDR1 is MNHEY and CDR2 is SMNVEV (reference sequence). The CDR3 spans 15 residues. Losses at the gene ends were 3 bases for V and 3 bases for J; bases not matched to a gene: 5. DNA for the CDR3: TGTGCCAGCAGTTTTAGCGGGCGGGACTACAATGAGCAGTTCTTC. This encodes CASSFSGRDYNEQFF.

This clonotype has at least ten counts. V and J are TRBV7-2 and TRBJ2-1; D is unclear. Germline CDR1 and CDR2: SGHTA and FQGNSA. V lost 5 bases to trimming and J lost 1 base, with 9 bases between them. This CDR3 spans 14 amino acids. For the CDR3, the DNA is TGTGCCAGCAGCCGCCGAGAATCCTACAATGAGCAGTTCTTC. Translation gives CASSRRESYNEQFF. The full variable domain, completed using reference TRBV7-2 and TRBJ2-1, is GAGVSQSPSNKVTEKGKDVELRCDPISGHTALYWYRQSLGQGLEFLIYFQGNSAPDKSGLPSDRFSAERTGGSVSTLTIQRTQQEDSAVYLCASSRRESYNEQFFGPGTRLTVL.

There are many counts of this clonotype. The missing conserved phenylalanine or tryptophan at the end of this CDR3 makes a read error likely. This chain uses TRBV24-1 with TRBJ2-2, with unresolved D. This CDR3 is built from 15 residues. V dropped 3 bases and J dropped 2 bases, with 9 bases sitting between them. Germline lookup yields CDR1 KGHDR and CDR2 SFDVKD. CDR3 protein: CATSDPGPNTGELFS. CDR3 sequence (DNA): TGTGCCACCAGTGATCCCGGGCCCAACACCGGGGAGCTGTTTTCT.

This clonotype was counted ten times or more. V is TRBV12-3 or TRBV12-4 and J is TRBJ2-5, with 7 bases fitting TRBD1. CDR3 length: 15 residues. After removal of 5 bases from V and 5 bases from J, the junction contained 11 bases not matched to a gene. CDR3 protein: CASSPRQGSRETQYF. The CDR3 nucleotides are TGTGCCAGCAGTCCGAGACAGGGCTCTCGGGAGACCCAGTACTTC.

This clonotype was recorded many times. An end of the junction differs from the germline gene, which may be a read error. V usage is TRBV28 and J usage is TRBJ2-7; the D gene could be TRBD1 or TRBD2 (5 bases each). Looked up from germline, CDR1 is MDHEN and CDR2 is SYDVKM. The CDR3 contains 14 residues. The CDR3 protein is CASSRTEGIYEQYF. The DNA for the CDR3 is TGTGCCAGCAGCCGGACCGAGGGGATATACGAGCAGTATTTC.

This chain links TRBV4-2 with TRBJ2-7; TRBD2 matches at 8 bases. The CDR3 covers 16 residues. The ends lost 0 bases at V and 0 bases at J; junction bases unmatched: 4. From germline, CDR1 is LGHNA and CDR2 YNFKEQ. The CDR3 DNA is TGTGCCAGCAGCCAAGATCCCAGCGGGGGCTCCTACGAGCAGTACTTC. Translated, it gives CASSQDPSGGSYEQYF.

In this sample, this clonotype turned up many times. The rearrangement uses TRBV19 and TRBJ2-2, with D unclear. CDR3 length: 14 residues. V was cut by 0 bases and J by 7 bases, with 9 bases left in between. CDR1 and CDR2 (germline): LNHDA, SQIVND (reference sequence). CDR3 sequence reads: CASSIDQGIGELFF. CDR3 nucleotides: TGTGCCAGTAGTATAGATCAAGGGATCGGGGAGCTGTTTTTT. Full variable domain (rest looked up from reference TRBV19 and TRBJ2-2): DGGITQSPKYLFRKEGQNVTLSCEQNLNHDAMYWYRQDPGQGLRLIYYSQIVNDFQKGDIAEGYSVSREKKESFPLTVTSAQKNPTAFYLCASSIDQGIGELFFGEGSRLTVL.

This clonotype was recorded many times. The V and J genes are TRBV28 and TRBJ1-5; TRBD1 aligns across 9 bases. The V gene's germline CDR1 is MDHEN and CDR2 SYDVKM. The CDR3 totals 13 residues. V dropped 7 bases and J dropped 3; count of bases not matched to a gene: 1. This chain's CDR3 is CASNRGLNQPQHF. DNA for the CDR3: TGTGCCAGCAACAGGGGGCTCAATCAGCCCCAGCATTTT.

In its sample, this clonotype was seen many times. The chain uses TRBV12-3 or TRBV12-4 and TRBJ1-1; D is undetermined. Trimming stripped 4 bases from V and 3 bases from J, with 6 bases between. The CDR3 is 12 amino acids. The CDR3 protein is CASSWLDTEAFF. CDR3 in DNA: TGTGCCAGCAGTTGGCTGGACACTGAAGCTTTCTTT.

V gene TRBV6-2 or TRBV6-3 combines with J gene TRBJ2-1; D gene uncertain. The V and J ends lost 7 bases and 8 bases respectively, with 18 bases between them. This CDR3 contains 14 residues. Germline assignment: CDR1 MNHEY and CDR2 SVGEGT. CDR3 amino acids: CASTSRLVSHEQFF. The CDR3 DNA reads TGTGCCAGCACCTCCCGGCTAGTCAGCCATGAGCAGTTCTTC.

Many counts were recorded for this clonotype. The genes are TRBV12-3 or TRBV12-4 and TRBJ2-7, with 11 nucleotides matching TRBD2. The CDR3 has 12 amino acids. The J segment lost 13 bases and the V segment lost 6 bases, leaving 8 bases of the junction unmatched. The CDR3 spells CASSLTSGSIYF. Here the CDR3 DNA reads TGTGCCAGCAGCCTTACTAGCGGGAGTATATACTTC.

This clonotype was seen at least ten times. The chain has TRBV28 and TRBJ1-1; no clear D gene. V was clipped by 0 bases and J by 1 base, with 0 bases between them. This CDR3 has 12 amino acids. Germline CDR1 and CDR2: MDHEN and SYDVKM. The CDR3 DNA is TGTGCCAGCAGTTTATGGAACACTGAAGCTTTCTTT. Protein: CASSLWNTEAFF. The variable domain in full, completed from reference TRBV28 and TRBJ1-1, reads DVKVTQSSRYLVKRTGEKVFLECVQDMDHENMFWYRQDPGLGLRLIYFSYDVKMKEKGDIPEGYSVSREKKERFSLILESASTNQTSMYLCASSLWNTEAFFGQGTRLTVV.

This clonotype was detected many times. The chain is built from TRBV12-3 or TRBV12-4 and TRBJ2-7; D gene unclear. This CDR3 spans 12 amino acids. The V end lost 1 base, the J end lost 6 bases, and 7 bases lay between the germline ends. CDR3 region: CASSLGTGEQYF. The CDR3 region has the DNA TGTGCCAGCAGTTTAGGGACGGGCGAGCAGTACTTC.

This clonotype was observed a handful of times. This chain joins TRBV28 and TRBJ1-2, with D perhaps TRBD1 (5 bases). Germline V lookup: CDR1 MDHEN, CDR2 SYDVKM. CDR3 length: 14 residues. Trimming shortened V by 1 base and J by 4 bases, and 10 bases separated the two germline ends. CDR3 loop: CASSLFPGIYGYTF. In nucleotides, the CDR3 is TGTGCCAGCAGTTTATTTCCAGGGATCTATGGCTACACCTTC.